Below are 16 T cell receptor beta chains sequenced from a single sample in a study of blood T cell repertoires in COVID-19. The method was immunoSEQ multiplex PCR; TCRdb's version includes in-frame clones alone and lacks a portion of them. The sample has approximately 90,000 clones; approximately 85% are singletons. Sequences were obtained from peripheral blood. All receptors come from a human donor in a cohort sampled during active COVID-19.

The chain recombines TRBV5-1 with TRBJ2-5; TRBD2 agrees at 8 bases. This CDR3 is 15 amino acids long. Trimming cost V 1 base and J 5 bases; bases outside gene matches: 7. Germline CDR1 reads SGHRS; CDR2 reads YFSETQ. The CDR3 DNA is TGCGCCAGCAGCTTGTCGGGACTAGGGTCGGAGACCCAGTACTTC. Amino acid sequence: CASSLSGLGSETQYF.

The rearrangement joins TRBV9 to TRBJ1-5, with TRBD1 matching over 9 bases. After removal of 4 bases from V and 4 bases from J, the junction contained 9 bases not matched to a gene. The CDR3 contains 16 residues. From germline, CDR1 is SGDLS and CDR2 YYNGEE. CDR3: CASSSGGQGFNQPQHF. CDR3 bases: TGTGCCAGCAGCTCGGGGGGACAGGGCTTTAATCAGCCCCAGCATTTT. The whole variable domain, filled in from reference TRBV9 and TRBJ1-5, reads DSGVTQTPKHLITATGQRVTLRCSPRSGDLSVYWYQQSLDQGLQFLIQYYNGEERAKGNILERFSAQQFPDLHSELNLSSLELGDSALYFCASSSGGQGFNQPQHFGDGTRLSIL.

This chain connects TRBV3-1 (or the pseudogene TRBV3-2) to TRBJ2-7, with 8 bases matching TRBD2. Germline CDR1 reads LGHDT; CDR2 reads YNNKEL (reference sequence). V was pared by 4 bases and J by 9 bases, with 14 bases of the junction left unmatched. This CDR3 is built from 15 residues. The CDR3 DNA sequence: TGTGCCAGCAGCCCCAGCGGGAGTACTAAGCTAGGGCAGTACTTC. It translates to CASSPSGSTKLGQYF.

The V and J genes are TRBV28 and TRBJ1-1; TRBD1 agrees at 9 bases. This CDR3 is built from 15 residues. V shed 4 bases, J shed 4 bases, and the junction held 7 bases outside the gene matches. Germline lookup yields CDR1 MDHEN and CDR2 SYDVKM. Here the CDR3 DNA reads TGTGCCAGCAGTTCCACAGGGGGCAAGGTCACTGAAGCTTTCTTT. Translating gives CASSSTGGKVTEAFF.

In this sample, this clone turned up a few times. V and J are TRBV19 and TRBJ1-5; D may be TRBD1 (5 bases). V dropped 6 bases and J dropped 6 bases, with 15 bases sitting between them. From germline, CDR1 is LNHDA and CDR2 SQIVND (reference sequence). The CDR3 has 14 residues. This CDR3 is CASRPLGGGQPQHF. The CDR3 coding sequence is TGTGCCAGTAGACCCCTCGGGGGTGGTCAGCCCCAGCATTTT.

The genes are TRBV5-1 and TRBJ2-7; no firm D call. Per germline, CDR1 SGHRS and CDR2 YFSETQ. This CDR3 has 13 amino acids. Trimming took 4 bases from V and 2 from J, leaving 10 bases between them. CDR3 loop: CASSGGQTYEQYF. The CDR3 region has the DNA TGCGCCAGCAGCGGTGGGCAAACCTACGAGCAGTACTTC.

V usage is TRBV7-9 and J usage is TRBJ2-3; 9 bases fit TRBD2. Germline V lookup: CDR1 SEHNR, CDR2 FQNEAQ (reference sequence). The ends lost 5 bases at V and 5 bases at J; junction bases unmatched: 11. The CDR3 length is 16 residues. In DNA form, the CDR3 reads TGTGCCAGCAGCGGCGGGGCGGGAGGGCCGAGAGATACGCAGTATTTT. It codes for CASSGGAGGPRDTQYF.

This clone was seen a few times. The rearrangement joins TRBV18 to TRBJ2-2; the D gene is possibly TRBD1 (5 bases). V lost 3 bases and J lost 6, with 8 bases in between. This CDR3 has 13 residues. Germline values: CDR1 KGHSH, CDR2 LQKENI. CDR3 in amino acids: CASSPRGAGELFF. The DNA for the CDR3 is TGTGCCAGCTCACCTAGGGGTGCCGGGGAGCTGTTTTTT.

The chain uses TRBV5-1 and TRBJ2-5; 8 nucleotides match TRBD2. The CDR3 extends over 15 amino acids. Per germline, CDR1 SGHRS and CDR2 YFSETQ. V trimming: 2 bases; J trimming: 4 bases; junction bases outside the gene matches: 7. CDR3: CASSFSRGGLETQYF. DNA for the CDR3: TGCGCCAGCAGCTTCTCACGGGGGGGTCTAGAGACCCAGTACTTC.

The chain is built from TRBV4-1 and TRBJ2-5; D is possibly TRBD2 (6 bases). The CDR3 is 16 amino acids. Trimming took 4 bases from V and 1 from J, leaving 16 bases between them. In germline, CDR1 is MGHRA, CDR2 YSYEKL. The CDR3 loop is CASSPGIVTSQETQYF. The CDR3 DNA sequence: TGCGCCAGCAGCCCCGGAATTGTGACTAGCCAAGAGACCCAGTACTTC.

V usage is TRBV5-1 and J usage is TRBJ2-5; 7 bases align to TRBD1. V was pared by 8 bases and J by 1 base, with 5 bases of the junction left unmatched. The CDR3 extends over 13 amino acids. Germline CDR1 is SGHRS and CDR2 is YFSETQ. The CDR3 DNA sequence: TGCGCCAGTGATACAGGGGCCCAAGAGACCCAGTACTTC. It encodes CASDTGAQETQYF.

The chain combines TRBV19 with TRBJ1-1; perhaps TRBD1 as D (6 bases). V dropped 5 bases and J dropped 4 bases, with 14 bases sitting between them. Germline CDR1 is LNHDA and CDR2 is SQIVND (reference sequence). CDR3 size: 14 residues. The CDR3 DNA sequence: TGTGCCAGTAGTGTACAGGGAGGGTTCACTGAAGCTTTCTTT. The encoded protein is CASSVQGGFTEAFF. The complete variable domain, with remaining parts taken from reference TRBV19 and TRBJ1-1, reads DGGITQSPKYLFRKEGQNVTLSCEQNLNHDAMYWYRQDPGQGLRLIYYSQIVNDFQKGDIAEGYSVSREKKESFPLTVTSAQKNPTAFYLCASSVQGGFTEAFFGQGTRLTVV.

This clone was observed a single time. The chain couples TRBV6-4 to TRBJ1-4, with 10 bases that match TRBD1. Trimming took 6 bases from V and 0 from J; bases not matched to a gene: 1. Germline V gene lookup returns CDR1 MRHNA and CDR2 SNTAGT. The CDR3 extends over 15 amino acids. CDR3 nucleotides: TGTGCCAGCAGGACAGGGGGCGCAACTAATGAAAAACTGTTTTTT. It yields the protein CASRTGGATNEKLFF.

The CDR3 loop reads CASSEYIGGTEAFF. Here the CDR3 DNA reads TGTGCCAGCAGTGAATATATAGGGGGCACTGAAGCTTTCTTT. The chain employs TRBV25-1 and TRBJ1-1; D perhaps matches TRBD1 (6 bases). The germline V and J ends were trimmed by 0 bases and 4 bases, with 9 bases remaining between them. The CDR3 runs to 14 residues. The germline V gene encodes CDR1 MGHDK and CDR2 SYGVNS.

This chain joins TRBV7-8 and TRBJ1-5; D is unresolved. Germline V gene data show CDR1 as SGHVS and CDR2 as FQNEAQ. CDR3 size: 14 residues. The V gene lost 1 base and the J gene lost 2 bases, with 6 bases spanning the gap. The CDR3, as DNA: TGTGCCAGCAGCTTAGGGGCCGGCAATCAGCCCCAGCATTTT. Its translation is CASSLGAGNQPQHF.

V gene TRBV9 combines with J gene TRBJ1-1; 7 bases agree with TRBD1. Germline V CDR1 and CDR2: SGDLS, YYNGEE. J lost 1 base, V lost 4 bases, and 4 bases had no gene match. CDR3 size: 14 residues. CDR3 region: CASSPDRANTEAFF. DNA for the CDR3: TGTGCCAGCAGCCCAGACAGGGCGAACACTGAAGCTTTCTTT.